What follows describes a single TCR beta chain. The data were taken from a study of T cells in tuberculosis. This table comes from immunoSEQ multiplex PCR, and its TCRdb copy is limited to in-frame clones, with some not included. The repertoire includes some 40,000 clones, about 95% of them detected once, and about 3.8% sits in the top ten. The CDR3 spans 15 residues. CDR1 SGHNT and CDR2 YYREEE come from the germline V gene (reference sequence). After removal of 4 bases from V and 2 bases from J, the junction contained 9 bases not matched to a gene. The TCR comes from a donor between 10 and 35 years old with latent tuberculosis or without tuberculosis infection. This chain joins TRBV5-4 and TRBJ2-7, with TRBD1 matching 7 bases. The sample taken for sequencing was PBMCs. The CDR3 nucleotides are TGTGCCAGCAGCCGACAGGACAGGATCGCCTACGAGCAGTACTTC. Translated: CASSRQDRIAYEQYF.